A selection of T cell receptor beta chains follows, all from one sample in a study of T cell responses to AZD1222 COVID-19 vaccine. Only in-frame clones appear in the TCRdb table, and some are missing; sequencing was by immunoSEQ multiplex PCR. The sample includes 99,000 or so clones, over 75% of them seen just once. Sample: peripheral blood, taken on day 0 of AZD1222 vaccination. These receptors all come from an adult in good health. Both conserved end residues are part of each CDR3. A D gene is named only where the DNA matches it firmly. Size is stated for part of the rows, as once, few or many counts, or as a class when the clone is expanded.

DNA: TGTGCCAGCAGCCGGACAGGGAACACTGAAGCTTTCTTT; CDR3: CASSRTGNTEAFF; size: -; D: TRBD1; V: TRBV6-5; J: TRBJ1-1
DNA: TGTGCCAGCAGTTGGTACAGGGGAGAGACCCAGTACTTC; CDR3: CASSWYRGETQYF; size: -; D: TRBD1; V: TRBV28; J: TRBJ2-5
DNA: TGTGCCACCAGCAAGCTTCGACAGGGCAAAAACATTCAGTACTTC; CDR3: CATSKLRQGKNIQYF; size: -; D: TRBD1; V: TRBV15; J: TRBJ2-4
DNA: TGTGCCAGTAGTCCCCGGGACAGGGGATTAGGCAATCAGCCCCAGCATTTT; CDR3: CASSPRDRGLGNQPQHF; size: -; D: TRBD1; V: TRBV19; J: TRBJ1-5
DNA: TGTGCCAGCAGCCTCCGATCAAATGAGCAGTTCTTC; CDR3: CASSLRSNEQFF; size: once; D: -; V: TRBV3-1/TRBV3-2; J: TRBJ2-1
DNA: TGTGCCTGGAGGATACAGGGAACGAACACTGAAGCTTTCTTT; CDR3: CAWRIQGTNTEAFF; size: -; D: -; V: TRBV30; J: TRBJ1-1
DNA: TGTGCCAGCAGCATCCGGGAGACTGAGTTCTTC; CDR3: CASSIRETEFF; size: -; D: -; V: TRBV5-6; J: TRBJ2-1
DNA: TGTGCCAGCAGCTTCCCGGGCGCTCCAGAGCAGTTCTTC; CDR3: CASSFPGAPEQFF; size: -; D: -; V: TRBV7-2; J: TRBJ2-1
DNA: TGTGCCAGCAGCTTGTGGTCAGGGGCCAACACCGGGGAGCTGTTTTTT; CDR3: CASSLWSGANTGELFF; size: -; D: -; V: TRBV5-6; J: TRBJ2-2
DNA: TGTGCCAGCAAGGTGAGACCGGGACAGAGCTACGAGCAGTACTTC; CDR3: CASKVRPGQSYEQYF; size: -; D: TRBD1; V: TRBV6-5; J: TRBJ2-7
DNA: TGCGCCAGCAGGGGACTAGCGTACGAGCAGTACTTC; CDR3: CASRGLAYEQYF; size: -; D: TRBD2; V: TRBV10-2; J: TRBJ2-7
DNA: TGTGCCAGCAGTTATCGTGTGGGGGACTTTCCTGAAGCTTTCTTT; CDR3: CASSYRVGDFPEAFF; size: -; D: -; V: TRBV6-5; J: TRBJ1-1
DNA: TGTGCCAGCCAATTAGCGGGAAATCAGCCCCAGCATTTT; CDR3: CASQLAGNQPQHF; size: -; D: -; V: TRBV3-1/TRBV3-2; J: TRBJ1-5
DNA: TGCGCCAGCAGCCCCAGACAGGCCCTCAAGGCTGAAGCTTTCTTT; CDR3: CASSPRQALKAEAFF; size: once; D: -; V: TRBV5-1; J: TRBJ1-1
DNA: TGTGCCAGCAGCCCGGGACCGCCCGGGCCGAATTGGGGCTACGAGCAGTACTTC; CDR3: CASSPGPPGPNWGYEQYF; size: -; D: -; V: TRBV4-2; J: TRBJ2-7
DNA: TGCAGCGTTCTTGTCAGGACGCAGTATTTT; CDR3: CSVLVRTQYF; size: medium-sized; D: -; V: TRBV29-1; J: TRBJ2-3
DNA: TGTGCCAGCAGGTCCTCGGGAGGCAATGAGCAGTTCTTC; CDR3: CASRSSGGNEQFF; size: -; D: TRBD2; V: TRBV27; J: TRBJ2-1
DNA: TGTGCCAGCAGTTACGGGACAGGAGGGGGCTACACCTTC; CDR3: CASSYGTGGGYTF; size: -; D: TRBD1; V: TRBV6-2/TRBV6-3; J: TRBJ1-2
DNA: TGCGCCAGCAGCCAGGATCAAGACACCTATCAGCCCCAGCATTTT; CDR3: CASSQDQDTYQPQHF; size: few; D: -; V: TRBV4-3; J: TRBJ1-5
DNA: TGTGCCAGCAGCTTAGAGGGCGGGCTGGGTGAGCAGTTCTTC; CDR3: CASSLEGGLGEQFF; size: few; D: -; V: TRBV11-2; J: TRBJ2-1
DNA: TGTGCCAGCAGCTTCGCCCTAGGGGGGAACACTGAAGCTTTCTTT; CDR3: CASSFALGGNTEAFF; size: -; D: -; V: TRBV7-2; J: TRBJ1-1
DNA: TGTGCCAGCAGCCAACAGGGATTTAGCGGAAACGAGCAGTACTTC; CDR3: CASSQQGFSGNEQYF; size: -; D: -; V: TRBV11-3; J: TRBJ2-7
DNA: TGCGCCAGCAGCCAAAACAGGGGGCGGACTGAAGCTTTCTTT; CDR3: CASSQNRGRTEAFF; size: -; D: TRBD1; V: TRBV4-3; J: TRBJ1-1
DNA: TGTGCCAGCCGGGACAGGGGGAACACTGAAGCTTTCTTT; CDR3: CASRDRGNTEAFF; size: -; D: TRBD1; V: TRBV7-9; J: TRBJ1-1
DNA: TGTGCCAGCAGCCGGACTAGCGGGAGAGGTGATACGCAGTATTTT; CDR3: CASSRTSGRGDTQYF; size: -; D: TRBD2; V: TRBV6-2/TRBV6-3; J: TRBJ2-3
DNA: TGTGCCAGCAGCTTAGGGGCAGGGGCTGAGTACTTC; CDR3: CASSLGAGAEYF; size: -; D: -; V: TRBV7-2; J: TRBJ2-7
DNA: TGTGCCAGCAGTTACCCACAGGGGTTCTTCTATAGCAATCAGCCCCAGCATTTT; CDR3: CASSYPQGFFYSNQPQHF; size: -; D: TRBD1; V: TRBV6-2/TRBV6-3; J: TRBJ1-5
DNA: TGTGCCAGCAGTGAACCTTCAAAGGTCGGGGCCAAAAACATTCAGTACTTC; CDR3: CASSEPSKVGAKNIQYF; size: -; D: -; V: TRBV6-1; J: TRBJ2-4
DNA: TGTGCCAGCAGTTTAAGGACAGGGGCCTACGAGCAGTACTTC; CDR3: CASSLRTGAYEQYF; size: -; D: TRBD1; V: TRBV27; J: TRBJ2-7
DNA: TGTGCCAGCAGTTCGTTAGGATACGAGCAGTACTTC; CDR3: CASSSLGYEQYF; size: -; D: -; V: TRBV28; J: TRBJ2-7
DNA: TGTGCCAGCAGCCAAGATCAAGGGGGCTTAAGAGAGACCCAGTACTTC; CDR3: CASSQDQGGLRETQYF; size: -; D: TRBD1; V: TRBV4-2; J: TRBJ2-5
DNA: TGTGCCAGCTCACCCTCTTATGAAAAACTGTTTTTT; CDR3: CASSPSYEKLFF; size: -; D: -; V: TRBV18; J: TRBJ1-4
DNA: TGCAGCGCTAGGACAGTAGGAGATGGCTACACCTTC; CDR3: CSARTVGDGYTF; size: -; D: -; V: TRBV29-1; J: TRBJ1-2
DNA: TGTGCCACCAGTGATGCGGTGAATGGGCCTAATGAAAAACTGTTTTTT; CDR3: CATSDAVNGPNEKLFF; size: -; D: -; V: TRBV24-1; J: TRBJ1-4
DNA: TGTGCCACCAGTGACCCCTTTAGACACGATGGCTACACCTTC; CDR3: CATSDPFRHDGYTF; size: -; D: -; V: TRBV24-1; J: TRBJ1-2
DNA: TGTGCCAGTAGTTTGCGAGGAACATACTCAACTAATGAAAAACTGTTTTTT; CDR3: CASSLRGTYSTNEKLFF; size: -; D: -; V: TRBV19; J: TRBJ1-4
DNA: TGTGCCAGCTCAGGACAGGGGGAGTATGGCTACACCTTC; CDR3: CASSGQGEYGYTF; size: -; D: TRBD1; V: TRBV18; J: TRBJ1-2
DNA: TGTGCCAGCATTGGACTTGGAGGGGTGACAGGGAGTTACGAGCAGTACTTC; CDR3: CASIGLGGVTGSYEQYF; size: -; D: -; V: TRBV28; J: TRBJ2-7
DNA: TGTGCCAGCAGTATACAGGGCGGGAATGAGCAGTTCTTC; CDR3: CASSIQGGNEQFF; size: once; D: -; V: TRBV2; J: TRBJ2-1
DNA: TGTGCCAGCAGGGGGATTTTGCATGAAAAACTGTTTTTT; CDR3: CASRGILHEKLFF; size: -; D: -; V: TRBV28; J: TRBJ1-4
DNA: TGTGCCAGCAGCTCTAGGGGGGCCGCCCGGACAGATACGCAGTATTTT; CDR3: CASSSRGAARTDTQYF; size: -; D: -; V: TRBV5-4; J: TRBJ2-3
DNA: TGTGCCACCAGCAGAGACAGGGTCAGCGAGCCCCAGCATTTT; CDR3: CATSRDRVSEPQHF; size: -; D: -; V: TRBV15; J: TRBJ1-5
DNA: TGTGCCAGCAGCTGGGGCGGGGCAGGGGAACGAAACACCATATATTTT; CDR3: CASSWGGAGERNTIYF; size: -; D: -; V: TRBV28; J: TRBJ1-3
DNA: TGTGCCAGCAGTCCTCAGACAGTATCCTACGAGCAGTACTTC; CDR3: CASSPQTVSYEQYF; size: -; D: -; V: TRBV27; J: TRBJ2-7
DNA: TGTGCCACCAGTGAGTCCCGGGGTGACACAGATACGCAGTATTTT; CDR3: CATSESRGDTDTQYF; size: once; D: -; V: TRBV24-1; J: TRBJ2-3
DNA: TGCGCCAGCAGCCCCCGGACAGGGGGTGCCTACGAGCAGTACTTC; CDR3: CASSPRTGGAYEQYF; size: once; D: TRBD1; V: TRBV4-1; J: TRBJ2-7
DNA: TGTGCCAGCGCTTCCGGGGGAAGAGATGGCTACACCTTC; CDR3: CASASGGRDGYTF; size: -; D: -; V: TRBV7-9; J: TRBJ1-2
DNA: TGTGCCAGCAGTCGCCCCCTGGGATACTACGAGCAGTACTTC; CDR3: CASSRPLGYYEQYF; size: -; D: -; V: TRBV6-2/TRBV6-3; J: TRBJ2-7
DNA: TGTGCCACCAGTGATCAGGGGACTAGCGGGGGCAATGAGCAGTTCTTC; CDR3: CATSDQGTSGGNEQFF; size: once; D: TRBD2; V: TRBV24-1; J: TRBJ2-1
DNA: TGTGCCAGCAGTACACCCCTGGGGCTAGCGGACACAGATACGCAGTATTTT; CDR3: CASSTPLGLADTDTQYF; size: -; D: TRBD2; V: TRBV28; J: TRBJ2-3
DNA: TGTGCCACCACGGATGCGCGGAACACTGAAGCTTTCTTT; CDR3: CATTDARNTEAFF; size: -; D: -; V: TRBV24-1; J: TRBJ1-1